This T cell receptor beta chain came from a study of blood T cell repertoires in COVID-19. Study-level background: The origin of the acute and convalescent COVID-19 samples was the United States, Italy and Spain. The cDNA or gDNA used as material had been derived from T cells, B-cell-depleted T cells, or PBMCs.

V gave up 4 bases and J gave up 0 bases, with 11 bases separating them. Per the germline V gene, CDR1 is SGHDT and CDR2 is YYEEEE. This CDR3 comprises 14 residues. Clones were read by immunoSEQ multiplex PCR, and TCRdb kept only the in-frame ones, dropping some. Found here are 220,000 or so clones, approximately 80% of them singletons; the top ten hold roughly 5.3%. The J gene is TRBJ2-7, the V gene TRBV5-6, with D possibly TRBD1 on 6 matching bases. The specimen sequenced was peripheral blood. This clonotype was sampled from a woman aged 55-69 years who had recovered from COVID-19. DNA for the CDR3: TGTGCCAGCAGCCATGGGACATACTCCTACGAGCAGTACTTC. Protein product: CASSHGTYSYEQYF.